The sequence of this TCR beta chain was determined in a study of control samples from healthy donors and cancer patients. Assay: immunoSEQ multiplex PCR; the TCRdb copy retains only in-frame clones and omits some. The table has about 180,000 clones, nearly 90% seen once. Germline CDR1 is SGHRS and CDR2 is YFSETQ. The length of the CDR3 is 15 residues. Trimming took 4 bases from V and 0 from J; bases not matched to a gene: 7. The chain recombines TRBV5-1 with TRBJ2-7; 7 nucleotides agree with TRBD1. The source material was blood. The TCR comes from a woman aged 45-65 years in good health. The CDR3: CASSDRQGRSYEQYF. Here the CDR3 DNA reads TGCGCCAGCAGCGACAGACAGGGTCGCTCCTACGAGCAGTACTTC.